The entry below gives a single T cell receptor (beta chain) sequence along with its context. As yet, its antigen is unknown. The method was immunoSEQ multiplex PCR; TCRdb's version includes in-frame clones alone and lacks a portion of them. The sample has some 340,000 clones, around 83% seen once; the top ten hold 1.5% to 2.5%. The data were obtained in a study of Ad26.COV2.S vaccination and SARS-CoV-2 variants. Study-level information: Donor participated within the Ad26.COV2.S arm of the COV1001 trial. Into the muscle, Ad26.COV2.S was dosed once or twice, 56 days apart.

The germline CDR1 and CDR2 sequences are GTSNPN and SVGIG (reference sequence). The CDR3 runs 12 residues. V was cut by 4 bases and J by 6 bases, with 9 bases left in between. Treatment denoted: about 20 received Ad26.COV2.S at low or high dose, single or two shots; roughly 5 received placebo; per-sample allocation not given. Collection of samples fell on day 63 after the first vaccine or placebo injection. An 18-55-year-old adult in Boston served as donor. Study-level points and caveats: Substantial breadth was reported for post-vaccination spike-specific CD8+ and CD4+ T cells.

The chain has TRBV30 and TRBJ2-2; D possibly corresponds to TRBD2 (6 bases). The sequence was obtained from a person aged 18-65 years who received the Ad26.COV2.S COVID-19 vaccine or a placebo. This specimen was peripheral blood, taken in a trial of Ad26.COV2.S vaccine versus placebo. CDR3 bases: TGTGCCTGGACGGAGGGCCCCGGGGAGCTGTTTTTT. The encoded protein is CAWTEGPGELFF.